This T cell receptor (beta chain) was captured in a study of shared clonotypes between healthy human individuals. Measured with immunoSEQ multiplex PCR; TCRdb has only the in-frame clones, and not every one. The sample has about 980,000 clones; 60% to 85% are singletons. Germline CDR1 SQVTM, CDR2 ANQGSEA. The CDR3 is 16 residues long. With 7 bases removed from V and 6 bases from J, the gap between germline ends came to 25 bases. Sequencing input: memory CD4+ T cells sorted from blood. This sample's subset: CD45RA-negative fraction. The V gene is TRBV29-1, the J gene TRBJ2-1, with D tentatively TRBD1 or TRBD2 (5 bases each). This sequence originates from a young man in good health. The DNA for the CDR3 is TGCAGCGCCAATCCGTCGGGGCGCTCGGTAAGCAATGAGCAGTTCTTC. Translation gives CSANPSGRSVSNEQFF.